Below, 21 T cell receptor beta chains from the same sample are listed, as sequenced in a study of graft-versus-host responses after intestinal transplantation. Method: immunoSEQ multiplex PCR; TCRdb's copy keeps in-frame clones and lacks some. The table lists about 21,000 clones, about a third of them singletons. Labeling with CFSE marked around 200,000 responder cells, which were plated with around 200,000 irradiated, violet-dye-labeled stimulator cells. The specimen was alloreactive CD8+ T cells from a mixed lymphocyte reaction culture, collected before intestinal transplant. Subset defined: CFSE-low proliferating T cells sorted from roughly six-day pre-transplant mixed lymphocyte reaction (GvH or HvG direction). All receptors come from a human patient who received an intestinal transplant.

The chain carries TRBV11-3 and TRBJ2-1, with 10 bases fitting TRBD2. Germline values: CDR1 SGHNT, CDR2 YENEEA. V was pared by 10 bases and J by 0 bases, with 12 bases of the junction left unmatched. The length of the CDR3 is 17 residues. The CDR3 is CATLGGLAQSSYNEQFF. The CDR3 nucleotides are TGTGCCACCCTAGGGGGACTAGCGCAGAGCTCCTACAATGAGCAGTTCTTC.

In the case of this clone: A junction end diverges from the germline sequence, so it may reflect a read error. The chain links TRBV5-4 to TRBJ1-1; D unresolved. The CDR3 has 15 residues. The germline gives CDR1 SGHNT, CDR2 YYREEE (reference sequence). CDR3 sequence: CASSQEQASRTEAFF. The DNA for the CDR3 is TGCGCCAGCAGCCAAGAGCAGGCGAGCCGCACTGAAGCTTTCTTT.

The gene calls are TRBV4-2 and TRBJ1-2, with no clear D. The CDR3 covers 13 residues. The V and J ends lost 4 bases and 0 bases respectively, with 6 bases between them. Germline-derived CDR1 and CDR2 are LGHNA and YNFKEQ. The DNA of the CDR3 is TGTGCCAGCAGCCCCGGGACTAACTATGGCTACACCTTC. Translating gives CASSPGTNYGYTF.

The sample holds a few counts of this clone. The chain uses TRBV9 and TRBJ2-1; D remains unclear. Germline lookup yields CDR1 SGDLS and CDR2 YYNGEE. This CDR3 spans 11 amino acids. Trimming pared 0 bases from V and 5 bases from J, leaving 0 bases between. CDR3 protein: CASSVDNEQFF. The CDR3 bases are TGTGCCAGCAGCGTAGACAATGAGCAGTTCTTC.

This clone was detected only a few times. The genes are TRBV29-1 and TRBJ2-3; 9 nucleotides agree with TRBD2. The CDR3 has 16 residues. In germline, CDR1 is SQVTM, CDR2 ANQGSEA. J lost 7 bases, V lost 1 base, and 12 bases had no gene match. CDR3 in DNA: TGCAGCGTTGAAGGCTCCCCTAGCGGGGACCCGAATACGCAGTATTTT. Protein sequence: CSVEGSPSGDPNTQYF.

V and J are TRBV4-1 and TRBJ1-6, with a possible D match to TRBD1 (5 bases). The CDR3 has 16 amino acids. V lost 4 bases and J 6 bases, leaving 16 bases between the germline ends. The V gene's germline CDR1 is MGHRA and CDR2 YSYEKL. In nucleotides, the CDR3 is TGCGCCAGCAGCCGGAGCCGGGGCCCGATTAATTCACCCCTCCACTTT. Amino acid sequence: CASSRSRGPINSPLHF.

This chain uses TRBV9 with TRBJ2-1; D is unresolved. In germline, CDR1 is SGDLS, CDR2 YYNGEE. This CDR3 has 13 residues. Trimming cost V 6 bases and J 10 bases, with 17 bases left between them. This chain's CDR3 is CASKSPQGREQFF. The CDR3 nucleotides are TGTGCCAGCAAGTCCCCCCAAGGACGGGAGCAGTTCTTC.

This clone showed up just once. The chain uses TRBV5-1 and TRBJ2-1; 13 bases are shared with TRBD2. The ends lost 4 bases at V and 1 base at J; junction bases unmatched: 5. The CDR3 covers 17 residues. Germline CDR1 and CDR2: SGHRS and YFSETQ. CDR3 amino acids: CASSDMGLAGSYNEQFF. In DNA, the CDR3 is TGCGCCAGCAGCGACATGGGACTAGCGGGATCCTACAATGAGCAGTTCTTC.

This clone qualifies as medium-sized. This chain connects TRBV2 to TRBJ2-1; the D is unclear. This CDR3 has 10 residues. CDR1 is SNHLY, CDR2 FYNNEI, per germline. Trimming took 8 bases from V and 7 from J, leaving 6 bases between them. CDR3 DNA: TGTGCCAGCTCCGGGAATGAGCAGTTCTTC. It yields the protein CASSGNEQFF.

The gene calls are TRBV6-5 and TRBJ2-2; D not resolved. V dropped 0 bases and J dropped 7 bases, with 6 bases sitting between them. Per the germline V gene, CDR1 is MNHEY and CDR2 is SVGAGI. The CDR3 covers 13 residues. CDR3 loop: CASSYSSSGELFF. CDR3 in DNA: TGTGCCAGCAGTTACTCGTCAAGCGGGGAGCTGTTTTTT.

This clone has more than one count but fewer than ten. V is TRBV19 and J is TRBJ2-2; TRBD1 matches 9 bases. Germline loops: CDR1 LNHDA, CDR2 SQIVND (reference sequence). This CDR3 spans 17 amino acids. Trimming removed 1 base from V and 3 bases from J; junction bases left unmatched: 6. The CDR3 reads CASSIGGGQGYTGELFF. The CDR3 DNA reads as TGTGCCAGTAGTATAGGGGGAGGACAGGGGTACACCGGGGAGCTGTTTTTT. Filled out from reference TRBV19 and TRBJ2-2, the complete variable domain reads DGGITQSPKYLFRKEGQNVTLSCEQNLNHDAMYWYRQDPGQGLRLIYYSQIVNDFQKGDIAEGYSVSREKKESFPLTVTSAQKNPTAFYLCASSIGGGQGYTGELFFGEGSRLTVL.

The gene calls are TRBV7-6 and TRBJ2-1; D ambiguous. CDR1 SGHVS and CDR2 FNYEAQ come from the germline V gene. V gave up 4 bases and J gave up 2 bases, with 12 bases separating them. The CDR3 runs 15 residues. The CDR3 DNA reads TGTGCCAGCAGCTCGGACCCGAGTCCCTACAATGAGCAGTTCTTC. Protein: CASSSDPSPYNEQFF.

In its sample, this clone was seen a few times. This chain's CDR3 is CASSLALTESKAFF. CDR3 sequence (DNA): TGTGCCAGCAGCTTAGCGTTAACGGAATCCAAAGCTTTCTTT. The genes are TRBV7-3 and TRBJ1-1; D gene unclear. V lost 2 bases to trimming and J lost 9 bases, with 16 bases between them. Looked up from germline, CDR1 is SGHTA and CDR2 is FQGTGA. The CDR3 is 14 amino acids.

The chain links TRBV2 to TRBJ2-3, with TRBD2 identical over 14 bases. Per the germline V gene, CDR1 is SNHLY and CDR2 is FYNNEI. The CDR3 has 15 residues. V was pared by 6 bases and J by 3 bases, with 2 bases of the junction left unmatched. This CDR3 is CASRGLAGVTDTQYF. DNA for the CDR3: TGTGCCAGCAGGGGACTAGCGGGGGTGACAGATACGCAGTATTTT.

This clone was counted only a few times. V gene TRBV6-5 combines with J gene TRBJ1-1; TRBD1 might be the D (5 bases). The CDR3 loop spans 14 amino acids. With 7 bases removed from V and 3 bases from J, the gap between germline ends came to 15 bases. Per the germline V gene, CDR1 is MNHEY and CDR2 is SVGAGI. The CDR3 bases are TGTGCCAGCAACTGGGTTGCGGGGGACACTGAAGCTTTCTTT. This gives the protein CASNWVAGDTEAFF.

V is TRBV5-1 and J is TRBJ2-1; 8 bases agree with TRBD2. V trimming: 8 bases; J trimming: 8 bases; junction bases outside the gene matches: 18. CDR1 and CDR2 (germline): SGHRS, YFSETQ. There are 16 residues in the CDR3. This CDR3 reads CARGRGAGQGQYEQFF. CDR3 coding DNA: TGCGCCAGGGGGCGGGGGGCCGGTCAGGGACAATATGAGCAGTTCTTC.

Concerning this clone: This may stem from a read error, because a much larger clone lies one nucleotide away. Other DNA sequences from this sample encode an identical CDR3 as well. V and J are TRBV6-5 and TRBJ2-7, with TRBD1 identical over 7 bases. The CDR3 runs to 13 residues. Germline CDR1 MNHEY, CDR2 SVGAGI. Losses at the gene ends were 4 bases for V and 2 bases for J; bases not matched to a gene: 2. In DNA form, the CDR3 reads TGTGCCAGCAGTTTGACAGGGACCTACGAGCAGTACTTC. This codes for CASSLTGTYEQYF.

The chain employs TRBV5-1 and TRBJ2-7; 8 nucleotides align to TRBD1. V dropped 3 bases and J dropped 5; count of bases not matched to a gene: 10. CDR3 length: 15 residues. Germline lookup yields CDR1 SGHRS and CDR2 YFSETQ. CDR3 sequence (DNA): TGCGCCAGCAGCTCTTCCGGACAGGGTCCCCACGAGCAGTACTTC. It is translated as CASSSSGQGPHEQYF.

This clone came up once. The chain is built from TRBV12-5 and TRBJ1-5; possibly TRBD1 for D (6 bases). The CDR3 extends over 17 amino acids. Trimming left V 6 bases short and J 0 bases short, with 18 bases between. The germline gives CDR1 LGHNT, CDR2 FRNRAP. The CDR3 sequence is CASGPDRPSYSNQPQHF. CDR3 sequence (DNA): TGTGCTAGTGGCCCAGACAGGCCCAGCTATAGCAATCAGCCCCAGCATTTT.

The V gene is TRBV10-2, the J gene TRBJ2-5; TRBD1 matches at 7 bases. The germline gives CDR1 WSHSY, CDR2 SAAADI. There are 14 residues in the CDR3. Losses at the gene ends were 6 bases for V and 2 bases for J; bases not matched to a gene: 6. This CDR3 reads CASRIRDSQETQYF. The DNA of the CDR3 is TGCGCCAGCAGAATTCGGGACAGTCAAGAGACCCAGTACTTC.

The genes are TRBV2 and TRBJ2-5; 9 nucleotides align to TRBD2. Germline V gene lookup returns CDR1 SNHLY and CDR2 FYNNEI. V was clipped by 4 bases and J by 3 bases; unmatched bases: 3. This CDR3 is 14 amino acids long. The CDR3 loop is CASSALAGKETQYF. CDR3 in DNA: TGTGCCAGCAGTGCCCTAGCGGGGAAAGAGACCCAGTACTTC.